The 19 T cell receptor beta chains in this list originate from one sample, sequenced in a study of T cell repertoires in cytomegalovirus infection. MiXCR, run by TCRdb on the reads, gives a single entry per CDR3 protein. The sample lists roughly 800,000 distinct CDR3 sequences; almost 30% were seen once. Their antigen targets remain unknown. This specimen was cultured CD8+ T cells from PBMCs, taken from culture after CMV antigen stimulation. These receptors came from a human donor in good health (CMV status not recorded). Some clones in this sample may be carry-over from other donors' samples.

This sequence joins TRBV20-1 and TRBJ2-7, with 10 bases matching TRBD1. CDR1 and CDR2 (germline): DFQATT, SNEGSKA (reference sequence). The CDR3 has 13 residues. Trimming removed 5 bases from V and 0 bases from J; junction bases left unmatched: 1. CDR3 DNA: TGCAGTGCTCGACAGGGGGCCTCCTACGAGCAGTACGTC. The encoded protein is CSARQGASYEQYV.

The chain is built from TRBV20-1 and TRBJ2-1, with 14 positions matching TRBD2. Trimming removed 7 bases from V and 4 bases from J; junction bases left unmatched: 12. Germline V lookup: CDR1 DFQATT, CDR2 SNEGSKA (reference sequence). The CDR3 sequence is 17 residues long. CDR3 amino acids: CSGGLRTSGGLYNEQFF. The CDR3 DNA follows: TGCAGTGGGGGACTCCGGACTAGCGGGGGGCTATACAATGAGCAGTTCTTC.

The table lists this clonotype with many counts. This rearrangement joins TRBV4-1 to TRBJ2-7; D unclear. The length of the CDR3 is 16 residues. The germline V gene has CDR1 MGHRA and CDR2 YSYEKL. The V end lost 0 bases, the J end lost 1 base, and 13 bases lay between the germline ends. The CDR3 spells CASSQDGETKSYEQYF. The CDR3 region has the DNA TGCGCCAGCAGCCAAGATGGGGAAACCAAATCCTACGAGCAGTACTTC.

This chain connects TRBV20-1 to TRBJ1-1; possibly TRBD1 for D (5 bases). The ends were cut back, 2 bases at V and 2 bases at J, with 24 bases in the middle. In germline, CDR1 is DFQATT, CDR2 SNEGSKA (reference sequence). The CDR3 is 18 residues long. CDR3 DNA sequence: TGCAGTGCTAGACCCGTAGCCCGTTCAGGGCTTTTAAACACTGAAGCTTTCTTT. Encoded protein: CSARPVARSGLLNTEAFF.

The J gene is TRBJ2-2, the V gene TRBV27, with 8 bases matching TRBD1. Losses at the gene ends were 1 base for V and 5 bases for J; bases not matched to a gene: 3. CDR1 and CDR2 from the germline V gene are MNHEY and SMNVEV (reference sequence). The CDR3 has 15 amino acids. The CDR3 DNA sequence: TGTGCCAGCAGTTTATTTACAGGGGGTACCGGGGAGCTGTTTTTT. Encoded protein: CASSLFTGGTGELFF.

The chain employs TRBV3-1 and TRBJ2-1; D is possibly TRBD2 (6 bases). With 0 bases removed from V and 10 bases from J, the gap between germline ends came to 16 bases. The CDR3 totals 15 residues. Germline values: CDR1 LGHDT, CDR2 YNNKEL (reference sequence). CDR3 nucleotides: TGTGCCAGCAGCCAAGACTTACAGACGGCGGGGGAGCAGTTCTTC. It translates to CASSQDLQTAGEQFF.

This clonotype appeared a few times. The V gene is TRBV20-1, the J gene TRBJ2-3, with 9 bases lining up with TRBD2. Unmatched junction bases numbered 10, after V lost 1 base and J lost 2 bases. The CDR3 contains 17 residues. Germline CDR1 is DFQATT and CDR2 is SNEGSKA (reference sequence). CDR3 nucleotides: TGCAGTGCTAGAGCCCCGGGACTAGCAGCAGTCACAGATACGCAGTATTTT. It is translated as CSARAPGLAAVTDTQYF.

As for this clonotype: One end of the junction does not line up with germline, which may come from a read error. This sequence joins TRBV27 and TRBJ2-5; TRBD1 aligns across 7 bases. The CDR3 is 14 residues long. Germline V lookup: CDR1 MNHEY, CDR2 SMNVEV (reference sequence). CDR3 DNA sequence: TGTGCCAGCAGAACAGGGGTGGTGGCAGAGACCCGGTACTTC. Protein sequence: CASRTGVVAETRYF.

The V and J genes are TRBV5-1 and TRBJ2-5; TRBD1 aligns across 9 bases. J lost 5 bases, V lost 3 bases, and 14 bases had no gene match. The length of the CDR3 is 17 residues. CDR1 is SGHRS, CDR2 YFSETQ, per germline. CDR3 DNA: TGCGCCAGCAGCTGGCCCTACCGGGACAGGGCGGACGAGACCCAGTACTTC. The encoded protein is CASSWPYRDRADETQYF.

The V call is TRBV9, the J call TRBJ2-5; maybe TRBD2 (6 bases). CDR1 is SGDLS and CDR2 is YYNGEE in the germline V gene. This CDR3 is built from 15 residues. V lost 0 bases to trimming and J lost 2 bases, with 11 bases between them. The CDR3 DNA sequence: TGTGCCAGCAGCGTAGACGGGACTGAACAAGAGACCCAGTACTTC. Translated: CASSVDGTEQETQYF. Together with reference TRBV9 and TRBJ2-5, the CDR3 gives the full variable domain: DSGVTQTPKHLITATGQRVTLRCSPRSGDLSVYWYQQSLDQGLQFLIQYYNGEERAKGNILERFSAQQFPDLHSELNLSSLELGDSALYFCASSVDGTEQETQYFGPGTRLLVL.

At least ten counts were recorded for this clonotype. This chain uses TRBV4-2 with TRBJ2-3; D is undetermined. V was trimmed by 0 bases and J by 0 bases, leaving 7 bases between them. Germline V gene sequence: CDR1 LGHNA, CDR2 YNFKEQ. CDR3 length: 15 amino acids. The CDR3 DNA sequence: TGTGCCAGCAGCCAAGAACGCCAGAGCACAGATACGCAGTATTTT. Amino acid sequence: CASSQERQSTDTQYF.

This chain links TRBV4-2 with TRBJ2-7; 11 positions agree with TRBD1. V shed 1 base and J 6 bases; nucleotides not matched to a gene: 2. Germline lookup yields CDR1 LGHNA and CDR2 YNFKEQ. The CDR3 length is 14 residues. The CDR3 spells CASSQGTGGGEQYV. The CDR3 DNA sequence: TGTGCCAGCAGCCAAGGGACAGGGGGCGGCGAGCAGTACGTC.

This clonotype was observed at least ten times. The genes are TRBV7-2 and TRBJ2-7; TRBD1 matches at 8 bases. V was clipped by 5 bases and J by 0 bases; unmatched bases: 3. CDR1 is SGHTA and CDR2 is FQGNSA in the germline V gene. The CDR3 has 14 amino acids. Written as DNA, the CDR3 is TGTGCCAGCAGCGCCGGACAGGGCTCCTACGAGCAGTACTTC. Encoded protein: CASSAGQGSYEQYF. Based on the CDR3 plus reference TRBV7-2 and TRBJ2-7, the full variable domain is GAGVSQSPSNKVTEKGKDVELRCDPISGHTALYWYRQSLGQGLEFLIYFQGNSAPDKSGLPSDRFSAERTGGSVSTLTIQRTQQEDSAVYLCASSAGQGSYEQYFGPGTRLTVT.

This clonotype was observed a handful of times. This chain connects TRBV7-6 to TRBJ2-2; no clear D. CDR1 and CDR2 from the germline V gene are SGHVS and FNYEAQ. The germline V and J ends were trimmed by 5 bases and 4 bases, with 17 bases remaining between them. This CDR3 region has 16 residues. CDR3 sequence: CASSQRTIRSTGELFF. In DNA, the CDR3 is TGTGCCAGCAGCCAACGAACGATAAGGAGCACCGGGGAGCTGTTTTTT.

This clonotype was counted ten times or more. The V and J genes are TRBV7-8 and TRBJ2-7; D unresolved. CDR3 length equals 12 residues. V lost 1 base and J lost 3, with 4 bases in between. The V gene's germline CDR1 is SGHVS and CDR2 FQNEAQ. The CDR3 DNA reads TGTGCCAGCAGCTTAGGCGTCTACGAGCAGTACGTC. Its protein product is CASSLGVYEQYV.

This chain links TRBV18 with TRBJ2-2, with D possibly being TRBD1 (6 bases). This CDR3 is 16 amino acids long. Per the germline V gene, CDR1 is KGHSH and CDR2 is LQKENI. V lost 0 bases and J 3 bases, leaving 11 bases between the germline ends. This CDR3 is CASSPPWDTHTGELFF. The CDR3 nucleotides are TGTGCCAGCTCACCACCCTGGGACACGCACACCGGGGAGCTGTTTTTT.

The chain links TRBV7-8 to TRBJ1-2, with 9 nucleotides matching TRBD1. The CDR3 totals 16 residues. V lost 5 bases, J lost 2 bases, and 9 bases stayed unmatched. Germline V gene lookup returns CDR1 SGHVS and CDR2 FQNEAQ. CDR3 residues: CASSLYRGRENYGYTF. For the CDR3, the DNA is TGTGCCAGCAGCCTATACAGGGGGCGGGAGAACTATGGCTACACCTTC.

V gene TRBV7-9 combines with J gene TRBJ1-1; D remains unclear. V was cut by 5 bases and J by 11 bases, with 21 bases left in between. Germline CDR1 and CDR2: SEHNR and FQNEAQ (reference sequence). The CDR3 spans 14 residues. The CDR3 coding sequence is TGTGCCAGCAGCCCTCTGTTGGGATTGGACTCGGCTTTCTTT. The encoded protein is CASSPLLGLDSAFF.

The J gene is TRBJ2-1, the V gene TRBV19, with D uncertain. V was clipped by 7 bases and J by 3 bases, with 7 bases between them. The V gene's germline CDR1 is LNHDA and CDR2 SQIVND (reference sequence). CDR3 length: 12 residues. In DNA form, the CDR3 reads TGTGCCAGTAAAGAAGGCTACAATGAGCAGTTCTTC. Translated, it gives CASKEGYNEQFF. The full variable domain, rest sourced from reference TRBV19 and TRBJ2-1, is DGGITQSPKYLFRKEGQNVTLSCEQNLNHDAMYWYRQDPGQGLRLIYYSQIVNDFQKGDIAEGYSVSREKKESFPLTVTSAQKNPTAFYLCASKEGYNEQFFGPGTRLTVL.